Here is one T cell receptor beta chain with its context. Time point here: persistent/refractory GD, antithyroid drugs over 5 years with positive TRAb. PBMC RNA served as the TCR library source. This specimen belongs to a study of regulatory T cells in long-lasting Graves disease. Trimming left V 3 bases short and J 4 bases short, with 16 bases between. This CDR3 is 15 amino acids long. The germline CDR1 and CDR2 sequences are MGHRA and YSYEKL. To make TCR beta libraries, researchers used iRepertoire HTBI primers and Arm-PCR of CDR3 regions. In TCRdb, the multiplex PCR reads were re-called with MiXCR into one record per CDR3 protein. The sample holds roughly 500,000 distinct CDR3 sequences, 20% to 25% seen once.

This clonotype was sampled from a female donor with Graves disease. The chain uses TRBV4-1 and TRBJ2-7; D tentatively reads TRBD1 or TRBD2 (7 bases each). This specimen consisted of peripheral blood mononuclear cells (PBMCs), obtained when the disease was refractory, from a patient treated with antithyroid drugs. CDR3 residues: CASSQGGDSRYEQYF. CDR3 DNA sequence: TGCGCCAGCAGCCAGGGGGGGGACAGCCGATACGAGCAGTACTTC.